This T cell receptor (beta chain) was captured by sequencing in a study of cytomegalovirus exposure and HLA in healthy donors. Use of 60 Vbeta and 13 Jbeta primers characterized the PCR. Some clones are missing from TCRdb's copy, which holds only in-frame ones; the method was immunoSEQ multiplex PCR. Among about 190,000 clones listed, 86% were seen once. V was clipped by 7 bases and J by 0 bases, with 10 bases between them. Looked up from germline, CDR1 is MDHEN and CDR2 is SYDVKM. The CDR3 loop spans 14 amino acids. This chain connects TRBV28 to TRBJ1-5; D is perhaps TRBD1 (5 bases). The sequence derives from a woman in her thirties in good health and CMV-seronegative. The sample consisted of PBMCs. CDR3 sequence: CASTWGVSNQPQHF. The CDR3 nucleotides read TGTGCCAGCACCTGGGGGGTTAGCAATCAGCCCCAGCATTTT.